The entry that follows covers one T cell receptor (beta chain) sequence. Antigen unknown. The data originate from a study of T cell responses to AZD1222 COVID-19 vaccine. Study-level findings and limits: The breadth and depth of Spike-specific TCRs increased once two AZD1222 doses had been given. Reportedly, nearly half the spike-specific TCRs target unmutated variant regions.

CDR3 length equals 15 residues. Looked up from germline, CDR1 is SGHRS and CDR2 is YFSETQ. V lost 3 bases to trimming and J lost 6 bases; unmatched junction nucleotides: 6. Measured with immunoSEQ multiplex PCR; TCRdb has only the in-frame clones, and not every one. The sample has under 50,000 clones; 88% are singletons. The sequence was collected from an adult who received the MenACWY meningococcal vaccine as a control. The chain has TRBV5-1 and TRBJ2-3, with TRBD2 matching over 11 bases. Source: peripheral blood, taken 28 days after the second dose of the MenACWY control vaccine. CDR3 in amino acids: CASSSRLAGLDTQYF. Here the CDR3 DNA reads TGCGCCAGCAGCTCCAGACTAGCGGGACTTGATACGCAGTATTTT. The full variable domain, its missing parts supplied by reference TRBV5-1 and TRBJ2-3, is KAGVTQTPRYLIKTRGQQVTLSCSPISGHRSVSWYQQTPGQGLQFLFEYFSETQRNKGNFPGRFSGRQFSNSRSEMNVSTLELGDSALYLCASSSRLAGLDTQYFGPGTRLTVL.